This T cell receptor (beta chain) was recovered during a study of blood T cell repertoires in COVID-19. Background on the study: From the United States, Italy and Spain came samples of acute and convalescent COVID-19. The analysed material was cDNA or gDNA that came from T cells, B-cell-depleted T cells, or PBMCs.

Per the original methods: How many nucleated cells were present was estimated from reference gene primer amplification. Assay used: immunoSEQ multiplex PCR; TCRdb lists only in-frame clones, some missing. V, J and clone size are those of that table, while D and trimming were read from the DNA. The sample consists of about 180,000 clones, 88% of them appearing once. This CDR3 comprises 13 residues. Per germline, CDR1 MDHEN and CDR2 SYDVKM. V shed 6 bases and J shed 3 bases, with 11 bases lying between them. The rearrangement uses TRBV28 and TRBJ1-2; D is undetermined. The sample taken for sequencing was peripheral blood. This TCR came from a woman aged 25 to 39 with acute or convalescent COVID-19. For the CDR3, the DNA is TGTGCCAGCAGCCCTACCTATGACTATGGCTACACCTTC. This encodes CASSPTYDYGYTF.